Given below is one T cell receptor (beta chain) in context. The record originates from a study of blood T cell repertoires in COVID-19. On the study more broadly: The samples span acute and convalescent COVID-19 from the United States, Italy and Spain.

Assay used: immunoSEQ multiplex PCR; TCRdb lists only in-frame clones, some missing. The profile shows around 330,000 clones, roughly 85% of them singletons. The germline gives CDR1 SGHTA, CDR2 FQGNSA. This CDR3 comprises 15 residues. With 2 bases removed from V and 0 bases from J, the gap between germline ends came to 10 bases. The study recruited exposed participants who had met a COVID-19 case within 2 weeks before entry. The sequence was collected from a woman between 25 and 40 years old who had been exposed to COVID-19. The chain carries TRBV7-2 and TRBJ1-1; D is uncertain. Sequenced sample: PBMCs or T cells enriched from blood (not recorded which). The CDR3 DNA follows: TGTGCCAGCAGCTTATACGCGGGCTTGAACACTGAAGCTTTCTTT. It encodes CASSLYAGLNTEAFF.